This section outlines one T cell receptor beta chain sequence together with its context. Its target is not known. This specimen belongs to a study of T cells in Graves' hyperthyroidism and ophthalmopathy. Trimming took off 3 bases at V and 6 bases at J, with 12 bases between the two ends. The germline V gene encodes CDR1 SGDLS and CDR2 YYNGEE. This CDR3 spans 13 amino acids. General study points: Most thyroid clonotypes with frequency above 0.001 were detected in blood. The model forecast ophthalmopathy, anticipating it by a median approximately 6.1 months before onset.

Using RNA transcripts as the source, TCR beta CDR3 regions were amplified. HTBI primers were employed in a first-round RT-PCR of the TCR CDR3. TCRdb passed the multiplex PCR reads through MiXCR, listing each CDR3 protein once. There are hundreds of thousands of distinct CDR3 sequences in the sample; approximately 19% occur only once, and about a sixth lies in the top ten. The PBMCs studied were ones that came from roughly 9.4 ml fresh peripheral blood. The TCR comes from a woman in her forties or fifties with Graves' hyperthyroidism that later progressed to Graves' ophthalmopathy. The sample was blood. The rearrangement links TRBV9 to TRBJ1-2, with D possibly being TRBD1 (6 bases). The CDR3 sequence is CASSADGQHGYTF. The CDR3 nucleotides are TGTGCCAGCAGCGCGGATGGACAGCATGGCTACACCTTC.